Sequencing of this T cell receptor beta chain was carried out in a study of CD8 T cells in ankylosing spondylitis. Study-wide points: In peripheral blood, disease-linked CD8+ clones occurred at relatively low frequencies. Reactive arthritis synovial fluid and blood previously showed some of these motif variants. Seemingly distinctive of ankylosing spondylitis blood was a TCR beta motif formed by eight highly homologous variants. Reportedly, significant enrichment of disease-linked clones occurred in matched ankylosing spondylitis synovial fluid.

With molecular barcodes, quantitative 5'-RACE was used to make the TCR beta libraries. Using its own MiXCR run on the 5' RACE reads, TCRdb lists one record per CDR3 protein. The table includes approximately 540,000 distinct CDR3 sequences, roughly 13% detected once. Germline V gene lookup returns CDR1 SGHRS and CDR2 YFSETQ. The length of the CDR3 is 15 residues. V lost 0 bases to trimming and J lost 3 bases, with 11 bases between them. This clonotype was detected many times. Its antigen is currently unknown. This chain links TRBV5-1 with TRBJ2-3; D gene ambiguous. The sample consisted of blood, either unsorted or a sorted T cell fraction (not recorded which). This sequence was found in a male donor with ankylosing spondylitis. The CDR3: CASSLEGFVTDTQYF. Written as DNA, the CDR3 is TGCGCCAGCAGCTTGGAAGGCTTTGTAACAGATACGCAGTATTTT.